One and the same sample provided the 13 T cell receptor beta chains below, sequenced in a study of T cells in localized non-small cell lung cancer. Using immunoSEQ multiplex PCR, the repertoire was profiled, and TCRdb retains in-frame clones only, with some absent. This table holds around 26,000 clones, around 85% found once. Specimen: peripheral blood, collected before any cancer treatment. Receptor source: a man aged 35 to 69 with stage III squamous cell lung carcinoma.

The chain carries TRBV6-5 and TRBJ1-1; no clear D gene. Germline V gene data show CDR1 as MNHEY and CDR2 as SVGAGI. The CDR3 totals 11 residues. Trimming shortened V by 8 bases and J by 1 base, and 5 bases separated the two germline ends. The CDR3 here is CASSENTEAFF. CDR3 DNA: TGTGCCAGCTCGGAGAACACTGAAGCTTTCTTT.

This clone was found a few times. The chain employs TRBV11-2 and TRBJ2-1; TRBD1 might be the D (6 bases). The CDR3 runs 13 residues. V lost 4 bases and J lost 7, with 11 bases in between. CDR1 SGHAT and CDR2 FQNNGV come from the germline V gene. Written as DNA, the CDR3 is TGTGCCAGCAGCTGGGACAATAGAAATGAGCAGTTCTTC. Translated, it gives CASSWDNRNEQFF.

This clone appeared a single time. The CDR3: CASSLAGRGNIQYF. The CDR3 DNA reads TGCGCCAGCAGCTTGGCCGGCCGGGGAAACATTCAGTACTTC. The J gene is TRBJ2-4, the V gene TRBV5-1, with D possibly matching TRBD2 (5 bases). This CDR3 region has 14 residues. Trimming left V 0 bases short and J 6 bases short, with 10 bases between. Germline V lookup: CDR1 SGHRS, CDR2 YFSETQ.

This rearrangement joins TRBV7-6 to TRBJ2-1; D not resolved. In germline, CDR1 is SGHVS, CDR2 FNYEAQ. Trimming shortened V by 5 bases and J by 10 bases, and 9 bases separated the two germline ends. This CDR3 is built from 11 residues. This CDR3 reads CASSLQREQFF. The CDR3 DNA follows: TGTGCCAGCAGCCTACAAAGAGAGCAGTTCTTC.

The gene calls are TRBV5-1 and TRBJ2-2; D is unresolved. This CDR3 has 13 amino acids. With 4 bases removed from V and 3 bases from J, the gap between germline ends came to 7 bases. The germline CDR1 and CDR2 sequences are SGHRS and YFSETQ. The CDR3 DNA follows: TGCGCCAGCAGCCCGGCCGACACCGGGGAGCTGTTTTTT. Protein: CASSPADTGELFF. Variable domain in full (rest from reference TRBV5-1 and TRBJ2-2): KAGVTQTPRYLIKTRGQQVTLSCSPISGHRSVSWYQQTPGQGLQFLFEYFSETQRNKGNFPGRFSGRQFSNSRSEMNVSTLELGDSALYLCASSPADTGELFFGEGSRLTVL.

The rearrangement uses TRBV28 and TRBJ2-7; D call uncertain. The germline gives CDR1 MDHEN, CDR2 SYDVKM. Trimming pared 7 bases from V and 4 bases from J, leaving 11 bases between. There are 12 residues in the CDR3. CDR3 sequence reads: CASKGLKYEQYF. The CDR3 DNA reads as TGTGCCAGCAAAGGCTTGAAGTACGAGCAGTACTTC.

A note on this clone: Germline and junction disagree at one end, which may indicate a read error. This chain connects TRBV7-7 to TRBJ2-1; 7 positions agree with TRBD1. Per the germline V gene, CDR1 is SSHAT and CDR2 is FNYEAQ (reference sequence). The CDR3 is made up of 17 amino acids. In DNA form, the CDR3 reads TGTGCTAGCAGCCGCTCCTCGGGACAGAACGCGTACAATGAGCAGTTCTTC. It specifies CASSRSSGQNAYNEQFF.

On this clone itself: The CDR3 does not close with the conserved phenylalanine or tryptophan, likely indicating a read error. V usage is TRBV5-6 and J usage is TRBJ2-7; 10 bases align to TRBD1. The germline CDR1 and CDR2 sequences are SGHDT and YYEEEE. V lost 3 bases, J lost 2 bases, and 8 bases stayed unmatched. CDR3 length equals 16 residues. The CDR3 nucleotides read TGTGCCAGCAGCTCCTATACCGGGACAGGGGCCTACGAGCAGTACCTC. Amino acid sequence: CASSSYTGTGAYEQYL.

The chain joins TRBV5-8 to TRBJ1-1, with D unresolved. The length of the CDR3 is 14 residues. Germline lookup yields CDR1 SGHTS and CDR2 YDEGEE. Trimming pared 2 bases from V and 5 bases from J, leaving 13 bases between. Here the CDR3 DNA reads TGTGCCAGCAGCTTTAAGCGGGCGGCGACTGAAGCTTTCTTT. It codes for CASSFKRAATEAFF.

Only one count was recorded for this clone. The DNA for the CDR3 is TGTGCCAGCAGTTACGGTAGCGGGGGCTACAATGAGCAGTTCTTC. This gives the protein CASSYGSGGYNEQFF. This sequence joins TRBV2 and TRBJ2-1; 9 bases match TRBD2. Germline V CDR1 and CDR2: SNHLY, FYNNEI. The CDR3 runs to 15 residues. The ends lost 5 bases at V and 3 bases at J; junction bases unmatched: 5. Full variable domain (outside the CDR3, taken from reference TRBV2 and TRBJ2-1): EPEVTQTPSHQVTQMGQEVILRCVPISNHLYFYWYRQILGQKVEFLVSFYNNEISEKSEIFDDQFSVERPDGSNFTLKIRSTKLEDSAMYFCASSYGSGGYNEQFFGPGTRLTVL.

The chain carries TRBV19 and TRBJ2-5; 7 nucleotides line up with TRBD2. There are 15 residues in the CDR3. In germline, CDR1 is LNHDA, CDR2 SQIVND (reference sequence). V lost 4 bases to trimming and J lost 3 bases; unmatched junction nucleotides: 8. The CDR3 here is CASSRGRLAEETQYF. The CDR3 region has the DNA TGTGCCAGTAGTAGGGGGAGACTAGCCGAAGAGACCCAGTACTTC.

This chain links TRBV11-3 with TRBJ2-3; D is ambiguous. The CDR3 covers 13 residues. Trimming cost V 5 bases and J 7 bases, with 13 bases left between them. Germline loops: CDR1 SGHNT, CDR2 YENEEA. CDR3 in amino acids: CASSHTHSNTQYF. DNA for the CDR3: TGTGCCAGCAGCCACACGCATTCTAATACGCAGTATTTT.

CDR3 nucleotides: TGTGCCAGCAGCTTGGGGACCGGGGAGGGGAACGAGCAGTACGTC. It translates to CASSLGTGEGNEQYV. V and J are TRBV5-6 and TRBJ2-7; the match to TRBD2 covers 7 bases. V shed 0 bases, J shed 5 bases, and the junction held 8 bases outside the gene matches. Germline V gives CDR1 SGHDT, CDR2 YYEEEE. The CDR3 is 15 residues long.